The source of this TCR beta chain is a study of blood T cell repertoires in COVID-19. Study-wide background: PBMCs, B-cell-depleted T cells, or T cells were the source of the cDNA or gDNA that made up the material.

The cohort comprised adults aged about 18 to 89 years residing in around 25 US areas. Clinical history as reported by participants underpinned cohort assignment. The CDR3 totals 13 residues. Germline V gene lookup returns CDR1 MNHEY and CDR2 SVGAGI. V lost 7 bases to trimming and J lost 0 bases, with 4 bases between them. The data were produced by immunoSEQ multiplex PCR, yet TCRdb's version contains in-frame clones alone and is incomplete. This repertoire shows about 320,000 clones, about 89% found once; its top ten account for around 4.8%. This clone was counted only a few times. The V gene is TRBV6-5, the J gene TRBJ1-6; no definite D call. The specimen was PBMCs or T cells enriched from blood (not recorded which). This clonotype was sampled from a man in his sixties who had recovered from COVID-19. In DNA form, the CDR3 reads TGTGCCAGCAAGAGCTCCTATAATTCACCCCTCCACTTT. Its protein product is CASKSSYNSPLHF.